This TCR beta chain emerged from a study of long-term antiretroviral therapy in people with HIV. Study-level points and caveats: Post-ART diversity increased but stayed below transplant donor controls.

Germline V gene data show CDR1 as KGHSY and CDR2 as FQNENV. CDR3 length: 16 residues. V lost 0 bases to trimming and J lost 4 bases, with 13 bases between them. Comment on this clone: What it binds is unknown.

At the survey level, the v3.0 immunoSEQ assay was run. Here immunoSEQ multiplex PCR was the method, and the copy in TCRdb shows in-frame clones only, minus some. Counted here are tens of thousands of clones, more than 75% occurring once; the ten biggest clones make up roughly 4.9%. The clonotype was recovered from a woman aged 50 to 60 with HIV. This sample comprised unsorted PBMCs, obtained 0.1 years before starting antiretroviral therapy. The rearrangement joins TRBV16 to TRBJ2-1; D not certain. CDR3 nucleotide sequence: TGTGCCAGCAGCCAATCTGTAGCCGACTCTTACAATGAGCAGTTCTTC. This sequence encodes CASSQSVADSYNEQFF.